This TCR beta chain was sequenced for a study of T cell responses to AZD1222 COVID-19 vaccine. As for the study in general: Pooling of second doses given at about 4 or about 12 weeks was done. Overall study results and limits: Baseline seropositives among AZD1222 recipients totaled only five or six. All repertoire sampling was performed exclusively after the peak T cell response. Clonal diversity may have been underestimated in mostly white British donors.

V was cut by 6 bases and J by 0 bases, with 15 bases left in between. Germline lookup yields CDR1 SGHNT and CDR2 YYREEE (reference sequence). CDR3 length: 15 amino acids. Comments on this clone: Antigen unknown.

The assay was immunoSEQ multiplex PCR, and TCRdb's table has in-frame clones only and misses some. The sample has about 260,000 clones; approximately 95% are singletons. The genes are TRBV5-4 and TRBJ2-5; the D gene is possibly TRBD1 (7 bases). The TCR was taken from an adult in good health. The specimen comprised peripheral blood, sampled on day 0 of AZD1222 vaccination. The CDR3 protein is CASTAGQSYQETQYF. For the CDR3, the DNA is TGTGCCAGCACCGCGGGACAGTCGTACCAAGAGACCCAGTACTTC.